This T cell receptor (beta chain) derives from a study of blood T cell repertoires in COVID-19. The wider study: Nucleic acid was either cDNA or gDNA, and it came from T cells, B-cell-depleted T cells, or PBMCs.

As processed by the authors: Reference gene primer amplification gave nucleated cell count estimates. Profiling relied on immunoSEQ multiplex PCR, and the TCRdb table lists in-frame clones only, not all of them. V, J and clone size are those of that table, while D and trimming were read from the DNA. This table has around 200,000 clones, roughly 80% appearing once. Per germline, CDR1 SGHTA and CDR2 FQGNSA. The CDR3 runs 14 residues. V lost 5 bases and J lost 1, with 12 bases in between. The receptor's source is a woman in her seventies with acute or convalescent COVID-19. This chain uses TRBV7-2 with TRBJ2-7, with D possibly being TRBD1 (6 bases). Material: peripheral blood. CDR3 in DNA: TGTGCCAGCAGCGCAGGACAGTCATCCTACGAGCAGTACTTC. Translation gives CASSAGQSSYEQYF. Filled out from reference TRBV7-2 and TRBJ2-7, the complete variable domain reads GAGVSQSPSNKVTEKGKDVELRCDPISGHTALYWYRQSLGQGLEFLIYFQGNSAPDKSGLPSDRFSAERTGGSVSTLTIQRTQQEDSAVYLCASSAGQSSYEQYFGPGTRLTVT.